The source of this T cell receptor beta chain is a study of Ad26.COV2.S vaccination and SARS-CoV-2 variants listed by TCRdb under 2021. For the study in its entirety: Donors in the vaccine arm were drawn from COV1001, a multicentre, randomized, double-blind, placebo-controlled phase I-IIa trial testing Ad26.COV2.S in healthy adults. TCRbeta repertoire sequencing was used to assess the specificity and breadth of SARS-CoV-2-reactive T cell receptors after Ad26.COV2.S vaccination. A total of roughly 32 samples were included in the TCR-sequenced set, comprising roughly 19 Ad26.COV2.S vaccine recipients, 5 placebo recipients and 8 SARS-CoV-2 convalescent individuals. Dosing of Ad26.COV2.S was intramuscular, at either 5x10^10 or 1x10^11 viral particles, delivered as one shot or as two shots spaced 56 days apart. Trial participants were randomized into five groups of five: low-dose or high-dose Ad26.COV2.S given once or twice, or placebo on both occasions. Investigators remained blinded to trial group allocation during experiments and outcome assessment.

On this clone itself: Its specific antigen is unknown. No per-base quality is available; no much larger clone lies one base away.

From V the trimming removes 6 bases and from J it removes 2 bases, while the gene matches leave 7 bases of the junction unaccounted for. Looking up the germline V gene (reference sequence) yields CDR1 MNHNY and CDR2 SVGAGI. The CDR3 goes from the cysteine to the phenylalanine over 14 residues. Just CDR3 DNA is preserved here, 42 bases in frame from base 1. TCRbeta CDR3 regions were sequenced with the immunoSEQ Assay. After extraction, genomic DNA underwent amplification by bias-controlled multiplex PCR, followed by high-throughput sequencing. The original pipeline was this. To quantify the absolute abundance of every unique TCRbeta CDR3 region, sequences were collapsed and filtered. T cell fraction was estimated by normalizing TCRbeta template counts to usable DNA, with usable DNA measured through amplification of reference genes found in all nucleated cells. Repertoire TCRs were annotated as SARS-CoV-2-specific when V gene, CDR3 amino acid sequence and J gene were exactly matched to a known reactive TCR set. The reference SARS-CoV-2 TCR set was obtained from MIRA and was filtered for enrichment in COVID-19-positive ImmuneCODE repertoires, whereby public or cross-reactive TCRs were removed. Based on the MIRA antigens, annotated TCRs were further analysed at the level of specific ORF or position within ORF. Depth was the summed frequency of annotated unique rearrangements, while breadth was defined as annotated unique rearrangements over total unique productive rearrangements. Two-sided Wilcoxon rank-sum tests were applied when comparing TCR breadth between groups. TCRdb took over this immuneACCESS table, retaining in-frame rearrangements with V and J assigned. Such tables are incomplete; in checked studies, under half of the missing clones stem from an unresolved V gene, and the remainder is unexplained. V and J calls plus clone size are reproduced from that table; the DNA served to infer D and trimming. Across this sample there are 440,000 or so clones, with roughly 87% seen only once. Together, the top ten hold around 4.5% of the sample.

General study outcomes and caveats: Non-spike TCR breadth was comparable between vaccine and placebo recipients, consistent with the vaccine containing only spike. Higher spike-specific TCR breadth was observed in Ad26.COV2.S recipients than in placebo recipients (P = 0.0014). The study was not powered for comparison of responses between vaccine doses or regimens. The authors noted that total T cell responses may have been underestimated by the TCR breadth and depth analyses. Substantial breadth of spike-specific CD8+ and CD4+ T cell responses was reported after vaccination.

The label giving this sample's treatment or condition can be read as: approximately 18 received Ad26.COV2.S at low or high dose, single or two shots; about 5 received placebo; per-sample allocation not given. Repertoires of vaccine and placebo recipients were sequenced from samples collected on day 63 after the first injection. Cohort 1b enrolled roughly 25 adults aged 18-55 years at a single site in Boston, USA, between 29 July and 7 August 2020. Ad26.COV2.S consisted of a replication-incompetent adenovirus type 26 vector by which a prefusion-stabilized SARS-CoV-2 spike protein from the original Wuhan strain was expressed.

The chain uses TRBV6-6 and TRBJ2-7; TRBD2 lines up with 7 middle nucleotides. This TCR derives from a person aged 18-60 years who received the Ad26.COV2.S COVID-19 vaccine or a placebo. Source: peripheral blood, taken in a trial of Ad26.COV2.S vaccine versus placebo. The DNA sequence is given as TGTGCCAGCAGCCAAGTTCTAGCGGCCTACGAGCAGTACTTC. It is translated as CASSQVLAAYEQYF.